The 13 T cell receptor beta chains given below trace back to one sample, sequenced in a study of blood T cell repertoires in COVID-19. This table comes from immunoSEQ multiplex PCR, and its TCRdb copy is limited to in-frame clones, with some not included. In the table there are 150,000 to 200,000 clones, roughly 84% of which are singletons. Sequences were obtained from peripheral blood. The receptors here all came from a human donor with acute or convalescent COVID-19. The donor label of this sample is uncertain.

The CDR3 bases are TGTGCCAGCAGTTACTCCCACAGGGGGACCTACGAGCAGTACTTC. It translates to CASSYSHRGTYEQYF. The rearrangement uses TRBV6-5 and TRBJ2-7; 8 bases are shared with TRBD1. This CDR3 has 15 residues. Germline V gene data show CDR1 as MNHEY and CDR2 as SVGAGI. The trim removed 0 bases at V and 2 bases at J, leaving 3 bases unmatched.

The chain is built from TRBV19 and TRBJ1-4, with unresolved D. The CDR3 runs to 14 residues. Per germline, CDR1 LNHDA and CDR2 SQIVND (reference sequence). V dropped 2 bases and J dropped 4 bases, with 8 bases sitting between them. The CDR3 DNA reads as TGTGCCAGTAGTATATACGGAGATAATGAAAAACTGTTTTTT. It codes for CASSIYGDNEKLFF.

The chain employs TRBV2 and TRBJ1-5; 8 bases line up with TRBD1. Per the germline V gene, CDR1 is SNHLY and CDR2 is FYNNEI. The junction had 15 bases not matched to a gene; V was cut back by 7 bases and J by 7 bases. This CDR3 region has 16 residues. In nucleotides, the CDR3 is TGTGCCAGCACCCCCCGCGGGGCAGGGGGCTGGCAGCCCCAGCATTTT. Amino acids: CASTPRGAGGWQPQHF.

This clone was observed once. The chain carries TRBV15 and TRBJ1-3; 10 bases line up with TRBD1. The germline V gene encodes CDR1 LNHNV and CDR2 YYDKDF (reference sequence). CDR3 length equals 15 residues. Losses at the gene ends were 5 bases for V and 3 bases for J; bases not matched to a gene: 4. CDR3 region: CATSLDRGNGNTIYF. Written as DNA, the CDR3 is TGTGCCACCAGCCTGGACAGGGGGAATGGAAACACCATATATTTT.

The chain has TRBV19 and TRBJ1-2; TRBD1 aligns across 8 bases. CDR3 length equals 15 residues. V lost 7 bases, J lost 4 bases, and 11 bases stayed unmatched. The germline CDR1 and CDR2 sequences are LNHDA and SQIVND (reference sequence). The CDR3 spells CASKAGTGLSYGYTF. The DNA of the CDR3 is TGTGCCAGTAAGGCCGGGACAGGTCTTTCCTATGGCTACACCTTC.

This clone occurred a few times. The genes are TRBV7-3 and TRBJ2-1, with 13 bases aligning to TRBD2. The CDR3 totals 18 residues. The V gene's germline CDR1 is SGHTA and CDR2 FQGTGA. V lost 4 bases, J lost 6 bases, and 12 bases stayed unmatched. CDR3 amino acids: CASSSVPGLAGRRNEQFF. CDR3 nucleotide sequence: TGTGCCAGCAGCTCGGTCCCGGGACTAGCGGGGAGACGCAATGAGCAGTTCTTC.

The CDR3 loop reads CASSQDEGLYGYTF. CDR3 sequence (DNA): TGTGCCAGCAGCCAAGACGAGGGACTCTATGGCTACACCTTC. This chain joins TRBV14 and TRBJ1-2, with D possibly being TRBD1 (5 bases). The CDR3 length is 14 residues. Germline lookup yields CDR1 SGHDN and CDR2 FVKESK. Deletions cut 0 bases from V and 4 bases from J, with 9 bases between.

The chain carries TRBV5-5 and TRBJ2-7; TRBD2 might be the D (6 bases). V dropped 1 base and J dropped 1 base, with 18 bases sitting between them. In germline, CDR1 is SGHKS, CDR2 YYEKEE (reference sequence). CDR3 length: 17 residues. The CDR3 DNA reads TGTGCCAGCAGCTTGCTTAGCGGAGGGCTAGCGTCCTACGAGCAGTACTTC. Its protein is CASSLLSGGLASYEQYF.

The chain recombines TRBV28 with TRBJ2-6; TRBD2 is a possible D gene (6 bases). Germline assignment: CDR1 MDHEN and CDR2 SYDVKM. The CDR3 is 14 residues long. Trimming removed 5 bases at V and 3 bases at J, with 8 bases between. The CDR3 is CASSRGGGANVLTF. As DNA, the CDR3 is TGTGCCAGCAGTCGGGGAGGTGGGGCCAACGTCCTGACTTTC. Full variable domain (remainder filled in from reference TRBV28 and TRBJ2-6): DVKVTQSSRYLVKRTGEKVFLECVQDMDHENMFWYRQDPGLGLRLIYFSYDVKMKEKGDIPEGYSVSREKKERFSLILESASTNQTSMYLCASSRGGGANVLTFGAGSRLTVL.

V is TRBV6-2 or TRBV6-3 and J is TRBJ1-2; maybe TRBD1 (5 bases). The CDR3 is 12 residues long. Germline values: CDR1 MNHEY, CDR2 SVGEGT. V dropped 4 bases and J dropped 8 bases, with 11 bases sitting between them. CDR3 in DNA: TGTGCCAGCAGTTTGACAGCCGCGGGCTACACCTTC. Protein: CASSLTAAGYTF.

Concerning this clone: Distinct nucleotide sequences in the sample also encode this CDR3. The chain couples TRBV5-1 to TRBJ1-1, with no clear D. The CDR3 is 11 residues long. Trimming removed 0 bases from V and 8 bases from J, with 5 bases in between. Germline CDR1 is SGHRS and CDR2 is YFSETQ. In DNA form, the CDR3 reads TGCGCCAGCAGCTTGGAGAGAGAAGCTTTCTTT. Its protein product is CASSLEREAFF.

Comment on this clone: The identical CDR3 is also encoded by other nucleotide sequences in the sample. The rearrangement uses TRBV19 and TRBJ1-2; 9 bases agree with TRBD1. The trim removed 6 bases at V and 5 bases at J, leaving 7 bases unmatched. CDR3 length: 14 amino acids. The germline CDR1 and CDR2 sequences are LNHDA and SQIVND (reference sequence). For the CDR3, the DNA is TGTGCCAGTAGGCCGGGACAGGGAACTTATGGCTACACCTTC. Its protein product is CASRPGQGTYGYTF.

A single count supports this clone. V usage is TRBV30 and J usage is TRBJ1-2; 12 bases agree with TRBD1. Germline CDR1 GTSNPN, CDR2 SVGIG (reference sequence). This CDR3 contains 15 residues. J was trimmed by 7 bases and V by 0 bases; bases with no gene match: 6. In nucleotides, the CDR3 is TGTGCCTGGAGTGTCCGGGACAGGGGGCAATTTGGCTACACCTTC. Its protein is CAWSVRDRGQFGYTF. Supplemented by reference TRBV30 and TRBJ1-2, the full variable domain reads SQTIHQWPATLVQPVGSPLSLECTVEGTSNPNLYWYRQAAGRGLQLLFYSVGIGQISSEVPQNLSASRPQDRQFILSSKKLLLSDSGFYLCAWSVRDRGQFGYTFGSGTRLTVV.